This TCR beta chain was obtained from a study of cytomegalovirus exposure and HLA in healthy donors. Study results and caveats: There were several of the most significant clusters that appeared linked to common viral pathogens in a later analysis.

Vbeta (60) and Jbeta (13) primers were used in the PCR. TCRdb's copy holds only in-frame clones and misses some; the assay was immunoSEQ multiplex PCR. Among around 180,000 clones listed, approximately 80% were seen once. Germline CDR1 and CDR2: LNHDA and SQIVND (reference sequence). The CDR3 has 15 residues. Between the trimmed V and J ends, which lost 3 bases and 5 bases, there was a span of 14 bases. On this clone: Its specificity is not known.

Source material: PBMCs. This TCR was sampled from a woman aged 45-65 years in good health and CMV-seronegative. The gene calls are TRBV19 and TRBJ2-1, with D tentatively TRBD2 (7 bases). CDR3 residues: CASSIWQGRDNEQFF. The CDR3 DNA is TGTGCCAGTAGTATTTGGCAGGGGAGGGACAATGAGCAGTTCTTC.